The 10 T cell receptor beta chains given below trace back to one sample, sequenced in a study of CD8 T cells in Susac syndrome. RNA totalling roughly 0.45 to 1 ug underwent reverse transcription with random hexamers. TCRdb independently ran MiXCR on the immunoSEQ multiplex PCR reads; one entry per CDR3 protein. The data show fewer than 200,000 distinct CDR3 sequences, around nine tenths seen once. The sequencing sample was made of CD4+ T cells from PBMCs. These receptors all stem from a human donor with Susac syndrome.

The chain carries TRBV20-1 and TRBJ2-1, with 7 bases matching TRBD1. V lost 6 bases to trimming and J lost 8 bases; unmatched junction nucleotides: 13. The germline CDR1 and CDR2 sequences are DFQATT and SNEGSKA (reference sequence). This CDR3 has 14 residues. This CDR3 reads CSARGQFPRDEQFF. The CDR3 DNA reads as TGCAGTGCACGGGGACAGTTCCCTAGGGATGAGCAGTTCTTC.

This chain joins TRBV14 and TRBJ2-4; D is possibly TRBD2 (6 bases). The CDR3 is 16 residues long. V lost 0 bases to trimming and J lost 3 bases, with 12 bases between them. Germline V gene lookup returns CDR1 SGHDN and CDR2 FVKESK. The CDR3 sequence is CASSQDGGWGKNIQYF. Here the CDR3 DNA reads TGTGCCAGCAGCCAAGACGGGGGTTGGGGCAAAAACATTCAGTACTTC.

The chain employs TRBV11-2 and TRBJ2-1; the match to TRBD2 covers 11 bases. With V trimmed by 5 bases and J by 2 bases, 5 bases remained unmatched. Germline CDR1 reads SGHAT; CDR2 reads FQNNGV. This CDR3 spans 16 amino acids. The CDR3 nucleotides are TGTGCCAGCAGCCAGTTAGCGGGAGGGCCCTACAATGAGCAGTTCTTC. Its protein is CASSQLAGGPYNEQFF.

The gene calls are TRBV4-1 and TRBJ2-7; no firm D call. Germline assignment: CDR1 MGHRA and CDR2 YSYEKL. This CDR3 has 14 residues. The V end lost 1 base, the J end lost 1 base, and 8 bases lay between the germline ends. The CDR3 protein is CASSQVLISYEQYF. CDR3 DNA sequence: TGCGCCAGCAGCCAAGTGCTCATTTCCTACGAGCAGTACTTC.

The chain joins TRBV3-1 to TRBJ2-1; perhaps TRBD2 as D (5 bases). This CDR3 is built from 15 residues. The germline V and J ends were trimmed by 1 base and 5 bases, with 12 bases remaining between them. Germline CDR1 LGHDT, CDR2 YNNKEL (reference sequence). CDR3 protein: CASSQVRGGNNEQFF. The CDR3 coding sequence is TGTGCCAGCAGCCAAGTAAGAGGAGGAAACAATGAGCAGTTCTTC.

A few counts support this clonotype. The V call is TRBV7-9, the J call TRBJ2-1; the D call may be TRBD1 or TRBD2 (6 bases each). Germline CDR1 and CDR2: SEHNR and FQNEAQ (reference sequence). V lost 1 base, J lost 4 bases, and 11 bases lay in between. This CDR3 spans 15 amino acids. CDR3 nucleotide sequence: TGTGCCAGCAGCTTAGAGGGCGGGACATACAATGAGCAGTTCTTC. It codes for CASSLEGGTYNEQFF.

The chain employs TRBV5-1 and TRBJ2-2, with 10 bases aligning to TRBD2. The ends lost 0 bases at V and 4 bases at J; junction bases unmatched: 0. Germline V CDR1 and CDR2: SGHRS, YFSETQ. This CDR3 is built from 15 residues. Here the CDR3 reads CASSLVAGGTGELFF. The CDR3 DNA sequence: TGCGCCAGCAGCTTGGTAGCGGGGGGCACCGGGGAGCTGTTTTTT.

In this sample, this clonotype turned up once. The gene calls are TRBV6-6 and TRBJ1-1; D not certain. Germline V CDR1 and CDR2: MNHNY, SVGAGI (reference sequence). V lost 5 bases, J lost 1 base, and 14 bases lay in between. There are 15 residues in the CDR3. The CDR3 reads CASSPINKRNTEAFF. CDR3 nucleotides: TGTGCCAGCAGTCCTATTAATAAAAGGAACACTGAAGCTTTCTTT.

The rearrangement uses TRBV7-8 and TRBJ2-5; 8 positions match TRBD2. Germline trimming cut 0 bases from V and 3 bases from J; bases unmatched to any gene: 9. The CDR3 is 17 amino acids. The germline CDR1 and CDR2 sequences are SGHVS and FQNEAQ. The CDR3 nucleotides are TGTGCCAGCAGCTTAGCGATAGTGAGCGGGGGAGAAGAGACCCAGTACTTC. This gives the protein CASSLAIVSGGEETQYF. Together with reference TRBV7-8 and TRBJ2-5, the CDR3 gives the full variable domain: GAGVSQSPRYKVAKRGQDVALRCDPISGHVSLFWYQQALGQGPEFLTYFQNEAQLDKSGLPSDRFFAERPEGSVSTLKIQRTQQEDSAVYLCASSLAIVSGGEETQYFGPGTRLLVL.

The rearrangement uses TRBV9 and TRBJ2-5; perhaps TRBD2 as D (5 bases). The CDR3 runs to 14 residues. The V gene's germline CDR1 is SGDLS and CDR2 YYNGEE. V lost 4 bases, J lost 7 bases, and 17 bases lay in between. The CDR3 here is CASSPDSGRGTQYF. The CDR3 coding sequence is TGTGCCAGCAGCCCAGATTCGGGAAGAGGGACCCAGTACTTC.